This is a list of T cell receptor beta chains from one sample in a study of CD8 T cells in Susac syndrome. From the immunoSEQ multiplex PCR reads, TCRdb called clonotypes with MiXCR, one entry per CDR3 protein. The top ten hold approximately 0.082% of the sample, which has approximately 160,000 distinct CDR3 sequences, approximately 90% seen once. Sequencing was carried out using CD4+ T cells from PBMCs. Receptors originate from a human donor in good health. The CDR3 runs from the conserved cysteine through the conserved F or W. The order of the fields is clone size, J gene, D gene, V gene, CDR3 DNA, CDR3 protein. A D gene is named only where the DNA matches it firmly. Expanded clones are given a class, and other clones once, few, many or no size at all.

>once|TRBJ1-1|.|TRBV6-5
TGTGCCAGCAGAACCGATCCGGCGGGCACTGAAGCTTTCTTT
CASRTDPAGTEAFF
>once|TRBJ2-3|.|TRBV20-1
TGCAGTGCTAGGGACCCTAGGGGGGGGAATACGCAGTATTTT
CSARDPRGGNTQYF
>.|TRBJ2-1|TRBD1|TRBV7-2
TGTGCCAGCAGCGGGATAGGGGGCGATGAGCAGTTCTTC
CASSGIGGDEQFF
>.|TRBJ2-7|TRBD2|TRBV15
TGTGCCACCAGTCACCTGGGACTAGCGGGAGCTCTCTCCTACGAGCAGTACTTC
CATSHLGLAGALSYEQYF
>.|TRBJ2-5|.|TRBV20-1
TGCAGTGCTAGAGATCCCGGACAGCGAGAGACCCAGTACTTC
CSARDPGQRETQYF
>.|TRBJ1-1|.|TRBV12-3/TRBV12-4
TGTGCCAGCAGTTTAGTATCTGGGGCTCTTGAAGCTTTCTTT
CASSLVSGALEAFF
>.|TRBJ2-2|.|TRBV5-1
TGCGCCAGCGATAGTGGCGGGGAGCTGTTTTTT
CASDSGGELFF
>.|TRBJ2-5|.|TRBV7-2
TGTGCCAGCAGCTTAGCCTTCGTGGGCAGGGGAGGAGAGACCCAGTACTTC
CASSLAFVGRGGETQYF
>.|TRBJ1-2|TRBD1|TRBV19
TGTGCCAGTGATACAGGGGGCTATGGCTACACCTTC
CASDTGGYGYTF
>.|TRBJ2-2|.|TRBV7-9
TGTGCCAGCAGCCCCCGTCCGATCTCGAACACCGGGGAGCTGTTTTTT
CASSPRPISNTGELFF
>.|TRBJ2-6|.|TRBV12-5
TGTGCTAGTGGTTTGTCCCCTGGGGCCAACGTCCTGACTTTC
CASGLSPGANVLTF
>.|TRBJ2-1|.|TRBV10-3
TGTGCCATCAGTGCCGACCGATATTACAATGAGCAGTTCTTC
CAISADRYYNEQFF
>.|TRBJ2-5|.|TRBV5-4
TGTGCCAGCAGCTTGGCCGAAAGAGCGGAGAGGGAGACCCAGTACTTC
CASSLAERAERETQYF
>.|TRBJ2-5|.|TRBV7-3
TGTGCTTCCCATAGGGCAGGGTCGGAGACCCAGTACTTC
CASHRAGSETQYF
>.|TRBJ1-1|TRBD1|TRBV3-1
TGTGCCAGCAGCCAAGAGGCAACAGGGGTTGGAGCTTTCTTT
CASSQEATGVGAFF
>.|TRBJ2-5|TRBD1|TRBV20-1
TGCAGTGCCCCGACAGGGATTGGAGAGACCCAGTACTTC
CSAPTGIGETQYF
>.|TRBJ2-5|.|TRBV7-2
TGTGCCAGCAGCTTGGGCAGGTCTCAGGGGACCCAGTACTTC
CASSLGRSQGTQYF
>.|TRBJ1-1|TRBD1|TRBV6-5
TGTGCCAGCTTTGGGACAGGGAGTACCACTGAAGCTTTCTTT
CASFGTGSTTEAFF
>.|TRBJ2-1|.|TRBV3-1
TGTGCCAGCAGCCAAGTTGTTTCCTACAATGAGCAGTTCTTC
CASSQVVSYNEQFF
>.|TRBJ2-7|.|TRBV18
TGTGCCAGCTCACCTACAGGGTACTACGAGCAGTACTTC
CASSPTGYYEQYF
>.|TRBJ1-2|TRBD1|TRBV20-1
TGCAGTGCAACCACATGGGACAGAGCTAACTATGGCTACACCTTC
CSATTWDRANYGYTF
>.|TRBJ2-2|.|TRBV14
TGTGCCAGCAGCCCTAGGACTGACGGGGAGCTGTTTTTT
CASSPRTDGELFF
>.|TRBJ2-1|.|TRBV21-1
TGTGCCAGCAGCCCCCGCGCTACCTACAATGAGCAGTTCTTC
CASSPRATYNEQFF
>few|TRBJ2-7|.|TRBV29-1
TGCAGCGTTGAAGACGGAGTCTACGAGCAGTACTTC
CSVEDGVYEQYF
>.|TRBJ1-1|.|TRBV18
TGTGCCAGCTCACCCCGACTTACAGGAGGTTTTGAGGGCACTGAAGCTTTCTTT
CASSPRLTGGFEGTEAFF
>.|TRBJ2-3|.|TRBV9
TGTGCCAGCAGCCAGAGGGGTGACACAGATACGCAGTATTTT
CASSQRGDTDTQYF
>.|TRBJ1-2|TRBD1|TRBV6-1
TGTGCCAGCATTCCACTGGAGACAGGGGGCGTTTGGTATGGCTACACCTTC
CASIPLETGGVWYGYTF
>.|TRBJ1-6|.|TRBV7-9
TGTGCCAGCACCCCTCTGGCACAGGGTGGATCACCCCTCCACTTT
CASTPLAQGGSPLHF
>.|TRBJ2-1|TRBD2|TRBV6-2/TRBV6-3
TGTGCCAGCACTGGGGGGACTACCTACAATGAGCAGTTCTTC
CASTGGTTYNEQFF
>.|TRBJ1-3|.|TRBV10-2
TGCGCCAGCAGTGCGAGCTCTGGAAACACCATATATTTT
CASSASSGNTIYF
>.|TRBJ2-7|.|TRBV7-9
TGTGCCAGCAGGCCCCAGGGAACGGATTACGAGCAGTACTTC
CASRPQGTDYEQYF
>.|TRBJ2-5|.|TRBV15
TGTGCCACCAGCACTCAGGGCTGGGGAGAGACCCAGTACTTC
CATSTQGWGETQYF
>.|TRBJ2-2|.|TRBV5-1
TGCGCCAGCAGCTCGGCCGCTAGCACGAACACCGGGGAGCTGTTTTTT
CASSSAASTNTGELFF
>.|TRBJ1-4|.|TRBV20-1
TGCAGTGCTTCAGGCAGTCGGTCAGGAAAACTGTTTTTT
CSASGSRSGKLFF
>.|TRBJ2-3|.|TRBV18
TGTGCCAGCTCACCACCCTCGGGGAGTTCAGATACGCAGTATTTT
CASSPPSGSSDTQYF
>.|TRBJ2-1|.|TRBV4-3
TGCGCCAGCAGCCAAGACTTGGGACTCACGTACAATGAGCAGTTCTTC
CASSQDLGLTYNEQFF
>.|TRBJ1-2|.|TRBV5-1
TGCGCCAGCAGCTTGGCCGAGACAAGGCACGGCTACACCTTC
CASSLAETRHGYTF
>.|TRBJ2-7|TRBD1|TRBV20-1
TGCAGTGCCCGAAGACAGGGGGAGGCCTACGAGCAGTACTTC
CSARRQGEAYEQYF
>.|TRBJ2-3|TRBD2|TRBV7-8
TGTGCCAGCAGCTTACGATCGGGAGGAGGCACAGATACGCAGTATTTT
CASSLRSGGGTDTQYF
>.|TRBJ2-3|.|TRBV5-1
TGCGCCAGCAGCTTGAGTCAGCTCACAGATACGCAGTATTTT
CASSLSQLTDTQYF
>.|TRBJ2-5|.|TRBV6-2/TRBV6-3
TGTGCCAGCAGTTTGGGACATCGAGAGACCCAGTACTTC
CASSLGHRETQYF
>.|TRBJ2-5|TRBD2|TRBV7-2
TGTGCCAGCAGCTTAGTAGAGTGGGCGGGGAGGGCGGCCCAGTACTTC
CASSLVEWAGRAAQYF
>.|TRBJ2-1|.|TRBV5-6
TGTGCCAGCAGCCTACCGGAACAGGCGTACAATGAGCAGTTCTTC
CASSLPEQAYNEQFF
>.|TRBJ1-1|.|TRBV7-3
TGTGCCAGCAGCTTAGAGGGCATGAACACTGAAGCTTTCTTT
CASSLEGMNTEAFF
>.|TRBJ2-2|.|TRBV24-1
TGTGCCACCAGTGATACCACGGTGAACACCGGGGAGCTGTTTTTT
CATSDTTVNTGELFF
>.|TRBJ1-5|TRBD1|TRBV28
TGTGCCAGCAGGGCAGGGGGGAGTAGCAATCAGCCCCAGCATTTT
CASRAGGSSNQPQHF
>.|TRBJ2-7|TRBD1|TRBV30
TGTGCCTGGAGTGTAGGGGGCGAGAGAGAGCAGTACTTC
CAWSVGGEREQYF
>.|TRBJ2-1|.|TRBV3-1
TGTGCCAGCAGCCAAGCCAGCGGCCTCAGCAATGAGCAGTTCTTC
CASSQASGLSNEQFF
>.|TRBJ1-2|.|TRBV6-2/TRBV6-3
TGTGCCAGCCTACATGCCGGGGGGGACTATGGCTACACCTTC
CASLHAGGDYGYTF
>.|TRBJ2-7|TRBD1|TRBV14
TGTGCCAGCAGCCAAGAGTTACCGGGACAGGGTTACGAGCAGTACTTC
CASSQELPGQGYEQYF
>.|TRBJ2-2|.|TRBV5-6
TGTGCCAGCAGCCCCGAGGCCCACACCGGGGAGCTGTTTTTT
CASSPEAHTGELFF
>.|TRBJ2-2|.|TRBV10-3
TGTGCCATCGGGACATATGACACCGGGGAGCTGTTTTTT
CAIGTYDTGELFF
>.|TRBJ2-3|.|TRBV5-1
TGCGCCAGCAGCTGGAGGACTACCGCAGATACGCAGTATTTT
CASSWRTTADTQYF
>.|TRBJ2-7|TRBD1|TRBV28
TGTGCCAGCAGTTTACTCGGACAGGGGAACTACGAGCAGTACTTC
CASSLLGQGNYEQYF